This record looks at one T cell receptor (beta chain) sequence and its context. The data derive from a study of blood T cell repertoires in COVID-19. Across the study: Whether acute or convalescent, the COVID-19 samples came from the United States, Italy and Spain.

Germline V lookup: CDR1 SQVTM, CDR2 ANQGSEA. The length of the CDR3 is 14 residues. V was clipped by 3 bases and J by 2 bases, with 10 bases between them. Here immunoSEQ multiplex PCR was the method, and the copy in TCRdb shows in-frame clones only, minus some. The top ten clones hold 4% of a sample with under 300,000 clones, around 85% of them seen once. The sequencing input was peripheral blood. This chain uses TRBV29-1 with TRBJ2-2; TRBD1 might be the D (6 bases). This sequence was found in a woman aged 40 to 55 with active or convalescent COVID-19. CDR3 bases: TGCAGCGTTGATGGACAGACCAACACCGGGGAGCTGTTTTTT. This translates into CSVDGQTNTGELFF.